These 27 T cell receptor beta chains originate from one sample sequenced in a study of CD8 T cells in Susac syndrome. Random-hexamer reverse transcription was applied to about 0.45 to 1 ug RNA. TCRdb fed the immunoSEQ multiplex PCR reads into MiXCR, producing one record per CDR3 protein. The sample holds about 280,000 distinct CDR3 sequences; 70% to 90% are singletons and the top ten take 0.11%. The sequenced sample was CD8+ T cells from PBMCs. The receptors were gathered from a human donor with multiple sclerosis.

The chain joins TRBV27 to TRBJ2-7; weak D call: TRBD1 (6 bases). The CDR3 runs to 15 residues. Trimming stripped 5 bases from V and 5 bases from J, with 19 bases between. Germline V gives CDR1 MNHEY, CDR2 SMNVEV (reference sequence). As DNA, the CDR3 is TGTGCCAGCAGTCCAGGAGCGACAGGCCACAACGAGCAGTACTTC. Amino acids: CASSPGATGHNEQYF.

The V gene is TRBV10-2, the J gene TRBJ1-2; 10 bases align to TRBD1. V trimming: 4 bases; J trimming: 4 bases; junction bases outside the gene matches: 12. The CDR3 sequence is 17 residues long. Looked up from germline, CDR1 is WSHSY and CDR2 is SAAADI. CDR3 DNA: TGCGCCAGCAGTGGAAGGGACAGGGGCCCTAACATCTATGGCTACACCTTC. Its translation: CASSGRDRGPNIYGYTF.

The chain links TRBV5-1 to TRBJ2-7; 7 bases are a match to TRBD1. Per germline, CDR1 SGHRS and CDR2 YFSETQ. The junction had 8 bases not matched to a gene; V was cut back by 2 bases and J by 0 bases. The CDR3 sequence is 16 residues long. CDR3 sequence reads: CASSFRTGVVSYEQYF. The CDR3 nucleotides are TGCGCCAGCAGCTTCCGTACAGGGGTCGTCTCCTACGAGCAGTACTTC.

The genes are TRBV19 and TRBJ2-7; 13 nucleotides line up with TRBD2. The CDR3 is made up of 15 amino acids. Trimming cost V 5 bases and J 4 bases; bases outside gene matches: 5. Germline assignment: CDR1 LNHDA and CDR2 SQIVND (reference sequence). In DNA, the CDR3 is TGTGCCAGTAGTTCGCGGACTAGCGGGAGATACGAGCAGTACTTC. Residues: CASSSRTSGRYEQYF.

V and J are TRBV12-3 or TRBV12-4 and TRBJ2-3; TRBD1 or TRBD2 may be the D gene (5 bases each). V was shortened by 3 bases and J by 5 bases, with 12 bases between the two germline ends. The CDR3 contains 14 residues. As DNA, the CDR3 is TGTGCCAGCAGTTTTACGGGGACCGGAGATACGCAGTATTTT. This encodes CASSFTGTGDTQYF.

The chain has TRBV5-6 and TRBJ1-2, with no clear D. Germline CDR1 SGHDT, CDR2 YYEEEE. Trimming removed 1 base at V and 8 bases at J, with 12 bases between. This CDR3 has 13 amino acids. CDR3 loop: CASSLSQLKGYTF. In DNA form, the CDR3 reads TGTGCCAGCAGCTTGTCTCAGCTGAAGGGCTACACCTTC.

This sequence joins TRBV27 and TRBJ2-7; D unresolved. This CDR3 is 12 amino acids long. Germline CDR1 and CDR2: MNHEY and SMNVEV (reference sequence). Trimming pared 2 bases from V and 5 bases from J, leaving 7 bases between. CDR3 residues: CASSLTGDEQYF. Here the CDR3 DNA reads TGTGCCAGCAGTTTAACCGGCGACGAGCAGTACTTC.

The J gene is TRBJ1-5, the V gene TRBV27; D gene uncertain. The germline V and J ends were trimmed by 5 bases and 4 bases, with 9 bases remaining between them. The V gene's germline CDR1 is MNHEY and CDR2 SMNVEV (reference sequence). This CDR3 is 13 amino acids long. The CDR3 region is CASSIQTNQPQHF. The CDR3 region has the DNA TGTGCCAGCAGTATACAGACTAATCAGCCCCAGCATTTT.

The chain combines TRBV27 with TRBJ1-4, with D unresolved. Germline V gene lookup returns CDR1 MNHEY and CDR2 SMNVEV (reference sequence). V was cut by 5 bases and J by 0 bases, with 10 bases left in between. The CDR3 runs 15 residues. CDR3 residues: CASSPRHATNEKLFF. The DNA for the CDR3 is TGTGCCAGCAGTCCCCGACATGCAACTAATGAAAAACTGTTTTTT. Looking up the rest from reference TRBV27 and TRBJ1-4 gives the full variable domain: EAQVTQNPRYLITVTGKKLTVTCSQNMNHEYMSWYRQDPGLGLRQIYYSMNVEVTDKGDVPEGYKVSRKEKRNFPLILESPSPNQTSLYFCASSPRHATNEKLFFGSGTQLSVL.

The rearrangement links TRBV11-2 to TRBJ1-2; D is unclear. CDR3 size: 15 residues. Germline loops: CDR1 SGHAT, CDR2 FQNNGV. Trimming removed 1 base at V and 8 bases at J, with 17 bases between. CDR3 nucleotide sequence: TGTGCCAGCAGCTTAGTAATCGCGGCCAAGGAAGGCTACACCTTC. As protein: CASSLVIAAKEGYTF.

This chain joins TRBV27 and TRBJ2-1; D possibly corresponds to TRBD2 (6 bases). CDR3 length: 16 amino acids. The V end was cut by 0 bases, the J end by 4 bases, with 13 bases between. Germline loops: CDR1 MNHEY, CDR2 SMNVEV (reference sequence). Here the CDR3 reads CASSLSRGTSYNEQFF. Written as DNA, the CDR3 is TGTGCCAGCAGTTTATCACGCGGGACGAGTTACAATGAGCAGTTCTTC.

The chain employs TRBV9 and TRBJ2-7, with D hard to call. V shed 0 bases and J shed 4 bases, with 8 bases lying between them. Germline V gene sequence: CDR1 SGDLS, CDR2 YYNGEE. The CDR3 has 13 residues. The chain's CDR3 is CASSVGAEYEQYF. CDR3 coding DNA: TGTGCCAGCAGCGTAGGGGCAGAATACGAGCAGTACTTC.

The V and J genes are TRBV19 and TRBJ2-2, with a weak D call TRBD2 (5 bases). The germline gives CDR1 LNHDA, CDR2 SQIVND (reference sequence). The CDR3 extends over 12 amino acids. With 7 bases removed from V and 8 bases from J, the gap between germline ends came to 11 bases. This chain's CDR3 is CASKDWWGELFF. The CDR3 region has the DNA TGTGCCAGTAAGGACTGGTGGGGGGAGCTGTTTTTT.

This clonotype has just a few counts. J is TRBJ1-2 and V is TRBV7-6; maybe TRBD1 (5 bases). This CDR3 is 17 amino acids long. Trimming shortened V by 3 bases and J by 5 bases, and 22 bases separated the two germline ends. Germline V gene lookup returns CDR1 SGHVS and CDR2 FNYEAQ. Written as DNA, the CDR3 is TGTGCCAGCAGCTTTAGCCTTACCCGGGGACGGAGGTATGGCTACACCTTC. Translation: CASSFSLTRGRRYGYTF.

This clonotype has only one observation. This chain uses TRBV7-9 with TRBJ2-7, with 10 bases that match TRBD1. V was pared by 7 bases and J by 4 bases, with 10 bases of the junction left unmatched. The CDR3 runs to 15 residues. CDR1 is SEHNR, CDR2 FQNEAQ, per germline (reference sequence). CDR3 loop: CASTPPGQGPYEQYF. The CDR3 nucleotides are TGTGCCAGCACCCCTCCGGGACAGGGGCCTTACGAGCAGTACTTC.

The V call is TRBV27, the J call TRBJ1-5; the D gene is possibly TRBD1 (5 bases). This CDR3 is built from 14 residues. V lost 5 bases and J lost 3, with 11 bases in between. Per the germline V gene, CDR1 is MNHEY and CDR2 is SMNVEV (reference sequence). The CDR3 DNA reads TGTGCCAGCAGTGCCGGGGGTTTCAATCAGCCCCAGCATTTT. This sequence encodes CASSAGGFNQPQHF.

The rearrangement links TRBV2 to TRBJ2-7, with TRBD1 matching over 10 bases. Germline lookup yields CDR1 SNHLY and CDR2 FYNNEI. There are 15 residues in the CDR3. Trimming took 7 bases from V and 5 from J; bases not matched to a gene: 11. The CDR3: CASTPPGQGLHEQYF. CDR3 DNA: TGTGCCAGCACCCCCCCGGGACAGGGGCTCCACGAGCAGTACTTC.

The chain joins TRBV6-2 or TRBV6-3 to TRBJ2-3, with D tentatively TRBD2 (6 bases). The germline CDR1 and CDR2 sequences are MNHEY and SVGEGT. Trimming stripped 1 base from V and 0 bases from J, with 14 bases between. CDR3 length equals 17 residues. The CDR3 loop reads CASSYLTSASSTDTQYF. The CDR3 bases are TGTGCCAGCAGTTACTTGACTAGTGCCTCTAGCACAGATACGCAGTATTTT.

This chain connects TRBV28 to TRBJ1-4; TRBD1 aligns across 7 bases. The CDR3 length is 14 residues. J gave up 7 bases and V 7 bases, and 9 bases lay outside the gene matches. Germline CDR1 reads MDHEN; CDR2 reads SYDVKM. CDR3 DNA sequence: TGTGCCAGCAACCCCCGGACAGGCGGTGAAAAACTGTTTTTT. Translation: CASNPRTGGEKLFF.

This chain's CDR3 is CSARDRVGVYEQYF. The DNA of the CDR3 is TGCAGTGCTAGAGATCGTGTCGGAGTCTACGAGCAGTACTTC. V is TRBV20-1 and J is TRBJ2-7; no definite D call. The germline V gene encodes CDR1 DFQATT and CDR2 SNEGSKA (reference sequence). The V gene lost 0 bases and the J gene lost 3 bases, with 12 bases spanning the gap. The CDR3 has 14 amino acids.

DNA for the CDR3: TGTGCCAGCAGCATTGACCTTACGGGAAATTCACCCCTCCACTTT. The encoded protein is CASSIDLTGNSPLHF. The V and J genes are TRBV5-6 and TRBJ1-6, with D uncertain. Per the germline V gene, CDR1 is SGHDT and CDR2 is YYEEEE. V lost 4 bases to trimming and J lost 7 bases, with 15 bases between them. The CDR3 has 15 amino acids.

This clonotype was seen a handful of times. V usage is TRBV6-1 and J usage is TRBJ2-7, with no clear D. V was shortened by 1 base and J by 1 base, with 8 bases between the two germline ends. CDR1 and CDR2 from the germline V gene are MNHNS and SASEGT. The CDR3 is 14 residues long. The CDR3 sequence: CASSEVPESYEQYF. The DNA for the CDR3 is TGTGCCAGCAGTGAAGTTCCCGAGTCCTACGAGCAGTACTTC.

The gene calls are TRBV27 and TRBJ2-2; 10 bases agree with TRBD2. Germline trimming cut 7 bases from V and 9 bases from J; bases unmatched to any gene: 5. Germline CDR1 MNHEY, CDR2 SMNVEV (reference sequence). The CDR3 runs to 13 residues. The CDR3 spells CASTIAGGRELFF. CDR3 nucleotide sequence: TGTGCCAGCACTATAGCGGGAGGAAGGGAGCTGTTTTTT.

This chain uses TRBV7-3 with TRBJ2-2; no clear D. Trimming cost V 1 base and J 4 bases, with 7 bases left between them. Looked up from germline, CDR1 is SGHTA and CDR2 is FQGTGA. The CDR3 consists of 14 residues. The CDR3 region is CASSLRKGTGELFF. The CDR3 DNA follows: TGTGCCAGCAGCTTAAGGAAGGGCACCGGGGAGCTGTTTTTT. Drawing the rest from reference TRBV7-3 and TRBJ2-2, the complete variable domain is GAGVSQTPSNKVTEKGKYVELRCDPISGHTALYWYRQSLGQGPEFLIYFQGTGAADDSGLPNDRFFAVRPEGSVSTLKIQRTERGDSAVYLCASSLRKGTGELFFGEGSRLTVL.

This clonotype appeared a few times. The chain is built from TRBV7-9 and TRBJ1-5; 7 positions match TRBD1. V shed 5 bases, J shed 1 base, and the junction held 2 bases outside the gene matches. CDR1 and CDR2 from the germline V gene are SEHNR and FQNEAQ (reference sequence). The CDR3 length is 14 residues. CDR3 protein: CASSQGGSNQPQHF. DNA of the CDR3: TGTGCCAGCAGCCAGGGGGGAAGCAATCAGCCCCAGCATTTT.

The chain couples TRBV7-9 to TRBJ1-2; D is unclear. Germline CDR1 SEHNR, CDR2 FQNEAQ (reference sequence). V lost 3 bases and J 8 bases, leaving 13 bases between the germline ends. The CDR3 sequence is 13 residues long. The CDR3, as DNA: TGTGCCAGCAGCTTGACACCTCGCATGGGCTACACCTTC. Translating gives CASSLTPRMGYTF.

Written as DNA, the CDR3 is TGCAGCGTTGCCCACCGAGGAAACACTGAAGCTTTCTTT. It codes for CSVAHRGNTEAFF. This chain links TRBV29-1 with TRBJ1-1; no firm D call. Trimming removed 4 bases from V and 2 bases from J, with 11 bases in between. The CDR3 spans 13 residues. Germline CDR1 is SQVTM and CDR2 is ANQGSEA.